The clone carrying this T cell receptor beta chain was seen a few times. The antigen is unknown. Around 300 ng DNA, some 30,000 T cell genomes, went into unsorted PBMC replicate PCRs. Spread over ten immunoSEQ deep assay plates, unsorted PBMC DNA underwent sequencing. Generated by immunoSEQ multiplex PCR, the TCRdb table keeps only in-frame clones and is missing some. The repertoire holds 520,000 or so clones, with 70% to 80% as singletons. This specimen comes from a study of shared clonotypes between healthy human individuals. Study summary: Donors were a couple of women and a few men aged 18 to 49.

V shed 4 bases and J shed 1 base, with 9 bases lying between them. This CDR3 spans 13 amino acids. Germline assignment: CDR1 SGHRS and CDR2 YFSETQ. Study results and caveats: Clonotype sharing among donors was expected to depend on sequencing depth.

This sequence was found in a woman in her forties in good health. Some clones in this sample may be carry-over from other donors' samples. The genes are TRBV5-1 and TRBJ2-7; the D gene is possibly TRBD1 (6 bases). The sample consisted of PBMCs. CDR3 sequence (DNA): TGCGCCAGCAGCCGTCAGGGGTCCTACGAGCAGTACTTC. As protein: CASSRQGSYEQYF.